The sequence of this T cell receptor beta chain was determined in a study of shared clonotypes between healthy human individuals. The assay was immunoSEQ multiplex PCR, and TCRdb's table has in-frame clones only and misses some. This sample has 2 million to 3 million clones, with approximately 94% found just once. J gave up 8 bases and V 2 bases, and 14 bases lay outside the gene matches. The CDR3 length is 17 residues. Germline lookup yields CDR1 SEHNR and CDR2 FQNEAQ (reference sequence). The chain combines TRBV7-9 with TRBJ2-1, with TRBD2 matching over 8 bases. Sequencing was performed on naive CD4+ T cells from PBMCs. As for subset: CD45RA+ positively selected. The clonotype comes from a man between 18 and 29 years old in good health. Some clones in this sample may be carry-over from other donors' samples. CDR3 residues: CASSLSGGGGRSYEQFF. In DNA, the CDR3 is TGTGCCAGCAGCTTATCGGGTGGCGGGGGGCGTAGTTATGAGCAGTTCTTC.